This T cell receptor (beta chain) was sequenced in a study of blood T cell repertoires in COVID-19. Study context: Specimens from acute and convalescent COVID-19 originated in the United States, Italy and Spain. T cells, B-cell-depleted T cells, or PBMCs supplied cDNA or gDNA.

The CDR3 is made up of 12 amino acids. V lost 5 bases and J lost 5, with 9 bases in between. In germline, CDR1 is SGHDN, CDR2 FVKESK. Original analysis: Estimation of nucleated cell counts relied on the amplification of reference gene primers. Clones were read by immunoSEQ multiplex PCR, and TCRdb kept only the in-frame ones, dropping some. V and J calls plus clone size are reproduced from that table; the DNA served to infer D and trimming. The data contain approximately 240,000 clones, approximately 85% of them seen just once; the ten biggest clones take up 4%. The sequencing sample was made of peripheral blood. The chain carries TRBV14 and TRBJ1-1; D perhaps matches TRBD1 (6 bases). The sequence was collected from a man aged 50-60 years with acute or convalescent COVID-19. CDR3 coding DNA: TGTGCCAGCAGCTGGGGGCGAACTGAAGCTTTCTTT. Translation: CASSWGRTEAFF. Supplemented by reference TRBV14 and TRBJ1-1, the full variable domain reads EAGVTQFPSHSVIEKGQTVTLRCDPISGHDNLYWYRRVMGKEIKFLLHFVKESKQDESGMPNNRFLAERTGGTYSTLKVQPAELEDSGVYFCASSWGRTEAFFGQGTRLTVV.